The T cell receptor beta chain under discussion was sequenced for a study of T cell responses to AZD1222 COVID-19 vaccine. Study overall: Recipients boosted at about 4 weeks or about 12 weeks are pooled.

Some clones are missing from TCRdb's copy, which holds only in-frame ones; the method was immunoSEQ multiplex PCR. The sample holds 100,000 to 150,000 clones, over 75% seen once. Germline V gene data show CDR1 as SGHVS and CDR2 as FNYEAQ. The J segment lost 7 bases and the V segment lost 5 bases, leaving 7 bases of the junction unmatched. CDR3 length equals 14 residues. This TCR derives from an adult in good health. The chain carries TRBV7-6 and TRBJ2-7; 11 nucleotides match TRBD1. The specimen was peripheral blood, collected on day 0 of AZD1222 vaccination. The CDR3 sequence is CASSPGQGGEEQYF. The CDR3, as DNA: TGTGCCAGCAGCCCGGGACAGGGGGGTGAAGAGCAGTACTTC.